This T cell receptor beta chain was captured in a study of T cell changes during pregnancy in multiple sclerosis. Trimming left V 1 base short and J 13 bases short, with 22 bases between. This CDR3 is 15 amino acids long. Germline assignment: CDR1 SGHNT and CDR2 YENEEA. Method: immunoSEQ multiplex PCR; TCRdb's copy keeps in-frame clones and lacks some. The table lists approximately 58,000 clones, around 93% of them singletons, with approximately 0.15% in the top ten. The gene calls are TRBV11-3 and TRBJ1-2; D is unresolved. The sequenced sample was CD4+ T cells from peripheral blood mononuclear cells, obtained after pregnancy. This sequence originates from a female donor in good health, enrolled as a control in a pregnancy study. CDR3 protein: CASSLVVVLDPRSTF. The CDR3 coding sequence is TGTGCCAGCAGCTTAGTGGTAGTACTCGATCCGAGATCCACCTTC.